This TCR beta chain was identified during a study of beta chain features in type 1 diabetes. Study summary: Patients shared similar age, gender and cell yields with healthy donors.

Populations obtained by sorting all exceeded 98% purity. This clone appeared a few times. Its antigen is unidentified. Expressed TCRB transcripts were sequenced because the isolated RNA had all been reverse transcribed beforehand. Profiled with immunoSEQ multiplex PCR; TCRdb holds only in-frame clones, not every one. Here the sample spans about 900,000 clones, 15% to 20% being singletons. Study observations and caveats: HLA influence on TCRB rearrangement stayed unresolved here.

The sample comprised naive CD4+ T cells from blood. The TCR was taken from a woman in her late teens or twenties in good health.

Written as DNA, the CDR3 is TGTGCCAGCAGCAGGGGACAACTGACCCCCTCGCAGTACTTC. Residues: CASSRGQLTPSQYF. This chain links TRBV21-1 with TRBJ2-7; TRBD1, the D gene given by the table, was not confirmed from the DNA. TRBV21-1 is tagged as a pseudogene. This CDR3 is 14 amino acids long.